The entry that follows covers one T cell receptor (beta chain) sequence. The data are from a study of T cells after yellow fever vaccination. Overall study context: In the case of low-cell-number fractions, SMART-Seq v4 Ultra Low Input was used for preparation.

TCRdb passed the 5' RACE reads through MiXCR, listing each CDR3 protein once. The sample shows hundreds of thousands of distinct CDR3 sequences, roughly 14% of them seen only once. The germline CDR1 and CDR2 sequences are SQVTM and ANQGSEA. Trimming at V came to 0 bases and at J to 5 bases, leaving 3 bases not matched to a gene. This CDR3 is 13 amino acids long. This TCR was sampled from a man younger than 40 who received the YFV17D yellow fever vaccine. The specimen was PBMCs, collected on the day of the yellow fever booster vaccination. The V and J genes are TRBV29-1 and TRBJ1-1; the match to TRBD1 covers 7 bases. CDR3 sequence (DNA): TGCAGCGTTGAAGACGACAGGGCTACTGAAGCTTTCTTT. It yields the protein CSVEDDRATEAFF.